These 8 T cell receptor beta chains were sequenced from one sample in a study of blood T cell repertoires in COVID-19. The data were produced by immunoSEQ multiplex PCR, yet TCRdb's version contains in-frame clones alone and is incomplete. Of about 300,000 clones listed, roughly nine tenths were seen once; the top ten hold less than 3.5%. The specimen sequenced was PBMCs or T cells enriched from blood (not recorded which). The source of these receptors is a woman aged 45-59 years who had been exposed to COVID-19.

The chain joins TRBV7-2 to TRBJ1-3; D is possibly TRBD1 (6 bases). Looked up from germline, CDR1 is SGHTA and CDR2 is FQGNSA. Deletions cut 3 bases from V and 4 bases from J, with 13 bases between. CDR3 length equals 15 residues. CDR3 loop: CASSLSQGGGNTIYF. As DNA, the CDR3 is TGTGCCAGCAGCTTGTCACAGGGTGGAGGAAACACCATATATTTT.

The V gene is TRBV5-4, the J gene TRBJ2-1; tentative D call: TRBD1 (5 bases). Germline CDR1 reads SGHNT; CDR2 reads YYREEE (reference sequence). V dropped 2 bases and J dropped 9 bases, with 9 bases sitting between them. The CDR3 is made up of 12 amino acids. CDR3 nucleotides: TGTGCCAGCAGCTTCGGGCAGGGTGAGCAGTTCTTC. Translation gives CASSFGQGEQFF.

The gene calls are TRBV5-1 and TRBJ1-2; tentatively, D is TRBD1 (6 bases). There are 14 residues in the CDR3. Germline CDR1 is SGHRS and CDR2 is YFSETQ. The V end lost 2 bases, the J end lost 4 bases, and 12 bases lay between the germline ends. CDR3 amino acids: CASSLSTGLYGYTF. The CDR3 DNA reads as TGCGCCAGCAGCTTATCCACAGGGCTCTATGGCTACACCTTC.

This clone was observed once. The V call is TRBV28, the J call TRBJ1-1, with D possibly being TRBD1 (6 bases). The CDR3 spans 14 residues. CDR1 and CDR2 from the germline V gene are MDHEN and SYDVKM. Trimming shortened V by 3 bases and J by 7 bases, and 15 bases separated the two germline ends. The CDR3 loop reads CASSLVGAQNEAFF. CDR3 bases: TGTGCCAGCAGTTTGGTGGGGGCGCAGAATGAAGCTTTCTTT.

This rearrangement joins TRBV9 to TRBJ1-3, with a weak D call TRBD1 (5 bases). This CDR3 has 17 amino acids. Germline V gene data show CDR1 as SGDLS and CDR2 as YYNGEE. Trimming pared 0 bases from V and 1 base from J, leaving 14 bases between. The CDR3 DNA reads as TGTGCCAGCAGCGTAGAAGTGGGGCCCTGGTCTGGAAACACCATATATTTT. As protein: CASSVEVGPWSGNTIYF.

The chain joins TRBV18 to TRBJ1-5; TRBD1 is a possible D gene (5 bases). The CDR3 sequence is 15 residues long. V was cut by 4 bases and J by 0 bases, with 10 bases left in between. Germline V gene sequence: CDR1 KGHSH, CDR2 LQKENI. CDR3 in amino acids: CASSRGEISNQPQHF. The CDR3 bases are TGTGCCAGCTCACGGGGGGAAATTAGCAATCAGCCCCAGCATTTT.

The chain has TRBV2 and TRBJ2-7; 7 bases line up with TRBD1. The CDR3 is 12 residues long. The V gene's germline CDR1 is SNHLY and CDR2 FYNNEI. After removal of 5 bases from V and 12 bases from J, the junction contained 10 bases not matched to a gene. The CDR3 DNA reads TGTGCCAGCAGTCTCGGGACAGAAATACCGTACTTC. It is translated as CASSLGTEIPYF. Drawing the rest from reference TRBV2 and TRBJ2-7, the complete variable domain is EPEVTQTPSHQVTQMGQEVILRCVPISNHLYFYWYRQILGQKVEFLVSFYNNEISEKSEIFDDQFSVERPDGSNFTLKIRSTKLEDSAMYFCASSLGTEIPYFGPGTRLTVT.

The chain carries TRBV5-1 and TRBJ2-3; 11 nucleotides line up with TRBD2. The germline gives CDR1 SGHRS, CDR2 YFSETQ. Trimming removed 4 bases from V and 0 bases from J; junction bases left unmatched: 7. This CDR3 has 17 amino acids. The CDR3 DNA reads TGCGCCAGCAGCCCCCTGACTAGCGGGGTTAGCACAGATACGCAGTATTTT. Its protein product is CASSPLTSGVSTDTQYF. Filled out from reference TRBV5-1 and TRBJ2-3, the complete variable domain reads KAGVTQTPRYLIKTRGQQVTLSCSPISGHRSVSWYQQTPGQGLQFLFEYFSETQRNKGNFPGRFSGRQFSNSRSEMNVSTLELGDSALYLCASSPLTSGVSTDTQYFGPGTRLTVL.